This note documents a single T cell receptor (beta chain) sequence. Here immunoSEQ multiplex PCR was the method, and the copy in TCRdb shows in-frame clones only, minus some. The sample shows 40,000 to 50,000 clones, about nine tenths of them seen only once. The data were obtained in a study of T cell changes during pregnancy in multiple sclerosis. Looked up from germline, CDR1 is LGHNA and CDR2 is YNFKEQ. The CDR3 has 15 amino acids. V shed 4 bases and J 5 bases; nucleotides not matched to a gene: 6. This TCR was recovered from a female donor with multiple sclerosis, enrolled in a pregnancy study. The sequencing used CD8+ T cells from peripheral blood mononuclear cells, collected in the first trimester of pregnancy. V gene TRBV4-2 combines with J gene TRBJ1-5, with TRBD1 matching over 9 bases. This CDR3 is CASSRTGGADQPQHF. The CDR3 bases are TGTGCCAGCAGCCGCACAGGGGGCGCGGATCAGCCCCAGCATTTT.